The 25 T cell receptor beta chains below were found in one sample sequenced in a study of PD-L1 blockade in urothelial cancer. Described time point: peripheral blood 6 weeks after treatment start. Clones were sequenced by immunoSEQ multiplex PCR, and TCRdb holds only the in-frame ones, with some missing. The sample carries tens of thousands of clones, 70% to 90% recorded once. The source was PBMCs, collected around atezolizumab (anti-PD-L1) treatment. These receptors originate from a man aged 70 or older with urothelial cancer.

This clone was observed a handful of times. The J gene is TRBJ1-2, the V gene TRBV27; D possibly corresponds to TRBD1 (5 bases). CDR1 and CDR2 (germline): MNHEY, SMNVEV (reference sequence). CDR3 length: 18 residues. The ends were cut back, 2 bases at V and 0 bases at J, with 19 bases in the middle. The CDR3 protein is CASSLGPAGRGTNYGYTF. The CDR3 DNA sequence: TGTGCCAGCAGTTTAGGACCCGCGGGGCGGGGGACTAACTATGGCTACACCTTC.

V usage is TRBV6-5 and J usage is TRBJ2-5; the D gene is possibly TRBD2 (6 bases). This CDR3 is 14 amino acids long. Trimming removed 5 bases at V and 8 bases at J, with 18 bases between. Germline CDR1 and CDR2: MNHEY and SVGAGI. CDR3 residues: CASSASSVGLTQYF. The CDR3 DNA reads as TGTGCCAGCAGTGCATCTAGCGTCGGGTTAACCCAGTACTTC.

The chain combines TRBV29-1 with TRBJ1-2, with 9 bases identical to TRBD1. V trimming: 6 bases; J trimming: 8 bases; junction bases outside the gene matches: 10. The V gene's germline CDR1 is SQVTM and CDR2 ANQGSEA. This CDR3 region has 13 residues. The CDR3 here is CSVSRTGDSGYTF. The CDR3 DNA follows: TGCAGCGTCTCGAGGACAGGGGATAGCGGCTACACCTTC.

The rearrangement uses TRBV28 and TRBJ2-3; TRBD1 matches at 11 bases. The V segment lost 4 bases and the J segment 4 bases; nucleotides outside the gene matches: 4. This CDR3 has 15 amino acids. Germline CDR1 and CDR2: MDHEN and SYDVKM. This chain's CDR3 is CASSSWDRGSDTQYF. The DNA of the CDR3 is TGTGCCAGCAGTTCCTGGGACAGGGGGTCAGATACGCAGTATTTT.

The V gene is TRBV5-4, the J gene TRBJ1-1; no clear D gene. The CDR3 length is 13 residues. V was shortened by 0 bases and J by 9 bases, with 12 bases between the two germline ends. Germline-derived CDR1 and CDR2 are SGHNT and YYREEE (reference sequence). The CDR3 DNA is TGTGCCAGCAGCTTGGGGGTGACTCGTAAAGCTTTCTTT. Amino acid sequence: CASSLGVTRKAFF. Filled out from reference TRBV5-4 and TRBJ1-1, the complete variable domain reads ETGVTQSPTHLIKTRGQQVTLRCSSQSGHNTVSWYQQALGQGPQFIFQYYREEENGRGNFPPRFSGLQFPNYSSELNVNALELDDSALYLCASSLGVTRKAFFGQGTRLTVV.

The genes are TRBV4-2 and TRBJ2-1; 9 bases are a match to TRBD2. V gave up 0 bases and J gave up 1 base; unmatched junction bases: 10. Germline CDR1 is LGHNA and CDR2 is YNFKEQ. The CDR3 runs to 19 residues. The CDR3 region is CASSQDHGGRASSYNEQFF. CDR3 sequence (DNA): TGTGCCAGCAGCCAAGATCATGGCGGGAGGGCCAGTTCCTACAATGAGCAGTTCTTC.

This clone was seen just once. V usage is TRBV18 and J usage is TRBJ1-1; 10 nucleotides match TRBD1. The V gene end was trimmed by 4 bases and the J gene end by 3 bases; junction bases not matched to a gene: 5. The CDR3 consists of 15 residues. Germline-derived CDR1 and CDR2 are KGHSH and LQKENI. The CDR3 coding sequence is TGTGCCAGCTCACACCGGGACAGGGGAGACACTGAAGCTTTCTTT. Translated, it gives CASSHRDRGDTEAFF.

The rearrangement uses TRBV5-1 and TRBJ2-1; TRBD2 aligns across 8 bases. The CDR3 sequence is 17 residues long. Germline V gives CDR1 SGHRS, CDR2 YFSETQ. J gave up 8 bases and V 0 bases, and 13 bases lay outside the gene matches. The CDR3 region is CASSLEAGVRGIDEQFF. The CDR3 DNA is TGCGCCAGCAGCTTGGAAGCGGGAGTTAGGGGTATTGATGAGCAGTTCTTC.

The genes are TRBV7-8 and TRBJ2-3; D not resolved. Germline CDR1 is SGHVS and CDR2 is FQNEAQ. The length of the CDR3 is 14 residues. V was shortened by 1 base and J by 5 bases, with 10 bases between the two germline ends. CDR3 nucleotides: TGTGCCAGCAGCTTAGACGCATTCAGAGATACGCAGTATTTT. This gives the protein CASSLDAFRDTQYF.

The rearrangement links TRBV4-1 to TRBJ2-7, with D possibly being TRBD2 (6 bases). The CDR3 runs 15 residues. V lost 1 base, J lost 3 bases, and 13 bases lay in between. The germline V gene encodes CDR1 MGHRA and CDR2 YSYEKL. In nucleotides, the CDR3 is TGCGCCAGCAGCCAAGTAGGCGGGGTTTACTACGAGCAGTACTTC. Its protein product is CASSQVGGVYYEQYF.

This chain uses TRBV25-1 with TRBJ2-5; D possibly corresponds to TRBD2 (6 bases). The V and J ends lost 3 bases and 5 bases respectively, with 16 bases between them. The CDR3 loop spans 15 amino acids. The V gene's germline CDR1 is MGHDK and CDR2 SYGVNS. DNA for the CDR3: TGTGCCAGCAGTGAGAGCCGACCGGAGGGTGAGACCCAGTACTTC. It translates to CASSESRPEGETQYF.

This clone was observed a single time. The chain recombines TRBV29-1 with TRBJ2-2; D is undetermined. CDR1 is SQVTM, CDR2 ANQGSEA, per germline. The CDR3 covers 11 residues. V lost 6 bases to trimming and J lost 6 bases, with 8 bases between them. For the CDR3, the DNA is TGCAGCGTGTCAGGTCCCGGGGAGCTGTTTTTT. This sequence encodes CSVSGPGELFF.

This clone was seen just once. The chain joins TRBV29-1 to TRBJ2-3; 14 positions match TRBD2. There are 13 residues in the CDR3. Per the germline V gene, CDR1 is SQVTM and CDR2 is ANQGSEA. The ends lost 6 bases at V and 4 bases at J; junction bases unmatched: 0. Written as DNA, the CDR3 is TGCAGCGTGACTAGCGGGAGGGCAGATACGCAGTATTTT. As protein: CSVTSGRADTQYF.

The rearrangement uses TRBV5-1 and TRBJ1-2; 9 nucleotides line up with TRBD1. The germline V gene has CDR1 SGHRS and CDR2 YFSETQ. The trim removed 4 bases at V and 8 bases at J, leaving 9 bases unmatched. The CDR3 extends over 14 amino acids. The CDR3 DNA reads TGCGCCAGCAGCCCCGACAGGGGGTCCTACGGCTACACCTTC. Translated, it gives CASSPDRGSYGYTF.

This CDR3 is CAIREGLGGELFF. CDR3 nucleotide sequence: TGTGCTATCAGGGAGGGCCTTGGCGGGGAGCTGTTTTTT. The chain links TRBV12-5 to TRBJ2-2, with 7 bases matching TRBD2. CDR1 is LGHNT and CDR2 is FRNRAP in the germline V gene. Germline trimming cut 10 bases from V and 7 bases from J; bases unmatched to any gene: 9. The CDR3 runs to 13 residues.

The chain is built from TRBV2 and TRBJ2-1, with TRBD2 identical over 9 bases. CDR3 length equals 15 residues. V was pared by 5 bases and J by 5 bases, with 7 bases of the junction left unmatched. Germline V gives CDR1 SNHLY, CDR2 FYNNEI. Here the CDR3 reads CASSTRTSDNNEQFF. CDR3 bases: TGTGCCAGCAGTACCCGGACTAGCGACAACAATGAGCAGTTCTTC.

The DNA of the CDR3 is TGTGCCTGGAGTGTTTCCGGGATCCACTACGAGCAGTACTTC. It specifies CAWSVSGIHYEQYF. J is TRBJ2-7 and V is TRBV30, with a possible D match to TRBD2 (5 bases). The germline V gene has CDR1 GTSNPN and CDR2 SVGIG (reference sequence). The CDR3 covers 14 residues. V lost 0 bases to trimming and J lost 3 bases, with 12 bases between them.

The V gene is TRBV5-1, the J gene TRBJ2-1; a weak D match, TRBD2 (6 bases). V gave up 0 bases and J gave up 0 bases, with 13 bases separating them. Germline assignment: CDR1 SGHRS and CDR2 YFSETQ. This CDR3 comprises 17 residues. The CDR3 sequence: CASSLEVAGSSYNEQFF. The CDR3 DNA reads TGCGCCAGCAGCTTGGAGGTTGCGGGGAGCTCCTACAATGAGCAGTTCTTC.

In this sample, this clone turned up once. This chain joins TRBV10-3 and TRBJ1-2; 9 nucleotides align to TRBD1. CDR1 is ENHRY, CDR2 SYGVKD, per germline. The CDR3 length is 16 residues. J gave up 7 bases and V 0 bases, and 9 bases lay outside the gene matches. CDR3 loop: CAISESRDRVEVGYTF. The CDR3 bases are TGTGCCATCAGTGAGTCGAGGGACAGGGTAGAGGTTGGCTACACCTTC.

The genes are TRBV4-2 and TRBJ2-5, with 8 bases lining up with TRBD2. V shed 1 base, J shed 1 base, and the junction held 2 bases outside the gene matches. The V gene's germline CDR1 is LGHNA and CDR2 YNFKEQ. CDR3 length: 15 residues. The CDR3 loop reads CASSQAGGPQETQYF. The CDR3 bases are TGTGCCAGCAGCCAAGCGGGAGGGCCCCAAGAGACCCAGTACTTC.

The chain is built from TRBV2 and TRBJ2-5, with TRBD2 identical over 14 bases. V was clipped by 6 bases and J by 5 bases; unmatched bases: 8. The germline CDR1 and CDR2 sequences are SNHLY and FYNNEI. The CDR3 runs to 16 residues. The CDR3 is CASSARLAGGMETQYF. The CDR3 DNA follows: TGTGCCAGCAGCGCTAGACTAGCGGGAGGGATGGAGACCCAGTACTTC.

DNA for the CDR3: TGTGCCAGCTCGGCAGGGTTCTCTGGGGCCAACGTCCTGACTTTC. Translating it yields CASSAGFSGANVLTF. The rearrangement links TRBV5-8 to TRBJ2-6, with TRBD1 as a possible D gene (5 bases). CDR1 and CDR2 from the germline V gene are SGHTS and YDEGEE. Between the trimmed V and J ends, which lost 7 bases and 0 bases, there was a span of 11 bases. There are 15 residues in the CDR3.

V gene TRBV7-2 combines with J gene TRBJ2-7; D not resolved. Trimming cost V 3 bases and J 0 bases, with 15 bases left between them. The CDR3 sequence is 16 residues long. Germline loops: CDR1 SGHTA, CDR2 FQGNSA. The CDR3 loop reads CASSFLPDYSSYEQYF. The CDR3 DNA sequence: TGTGCCAGCAGCTTCCTACCCGATTATTCCTCCTACGAGCAGTACTTC. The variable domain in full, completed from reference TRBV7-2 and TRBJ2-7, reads GAGVSQSPSNKVTEKGKDVELRCDPISGHTALYWYRQSLGQGLEFLIYFQGNSAPDKSGLPSDRFSAERTGGSVSTLTIQRTQQEDSAVYLCASSFLPDYSSYEQYFGPGTRLTVT.

Here the CDR3 reads CSVGLPLREKLFF. CDR3 coding DNA: TGCAGCGTTGGACTCCCCCTGCGGGAAAAACTGTTTTTT. The chain uses TRBV29-1 and TRBJ1-4; D is undetermined. Trimming left V 4 bases short and J 8 bases short, with 14 bases between. This CDR3 spans 13 amino acids. CDR1 and CDR2 (germline): SQVTM, ANQGSEA. The whole variable domain, filled in from reference TRBV29-1 and TRBJ1-4, reads SAVISQKPSRDICQRGTSLTIQCQVDSQVTMMFWYRQQPGQSLTLIATANQGSEATYESGFVIDKFPISRPNLTFSTLTVSNMSPEDSSIYLCSVGLPLREKLFFGSGTQLSVL.

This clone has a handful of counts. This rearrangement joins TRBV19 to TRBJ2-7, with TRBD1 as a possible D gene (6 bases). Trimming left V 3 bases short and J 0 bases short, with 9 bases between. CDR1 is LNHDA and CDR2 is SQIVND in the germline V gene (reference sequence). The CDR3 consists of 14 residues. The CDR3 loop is CASSMGANSYEQYF. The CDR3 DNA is TGTGCCAGTAGTATGGGGGCTAACTCCTACGAGCAGTACTTC.